A single count supports the clone carrying this T cell receptor beta chain. Its antigen remains unidentified. This sample was taken from a study of T-cell memory formation after mild COVID-19. Regarding the study as a whole: Clones from the second wave (peaking day 37) had unconfirmed SARS-CoV-2 specificity. CD4+ contracting clones were found mainly in CM and EM, and CD8+ ones in EMRA.

This CDR3 contains 11 residues. Germline V gene lookup returns CDR1 DFQATT and CDR2 SNEGSKA (reference sequence). V lost 7 bases, J lost 4 bases, and 0 bases stayed unmatched. TCRdb reanalysed the 5' RACE reads using MiXCR and keeps one entry per CDR3 protein. The sample gives hundreds of thousands of distinct CDR3 sequences, roughly 18% of which show up once; 12% is in the top ten. Sequences were obtained from PBMCs or a T cell subset sorted from them (not recorded which). This sequence was found in an adult woman who had mild COVID-19 (a few samples of this study predate the infection). Cell type and time point are not known. The V call is TRBV20-1, the J call TRBJ2-7; TRBD2 matches at 11 bases. The CDR3 loop reads CSGLAGYEQYF. The CDR3 DNA reads as TGCAGTGGACTAGCGGGATACGAGCAGTACTTC.